These 16 T cell receptor beta chains came from one sample sequenced in a study of technical replicates of blood from a handful of donors. Clones were read by immunoSEQ multiplex PCR, and TCRdb kept only the in-frame ones, dropping some. Of about 83,000 clones in the sample, roughly nine tenths were seen once. Material: T cells isolated from PBMCs. All receptors derive from a human donor in good health.

The chain has TRBV5-6 and TRBJ1-5; D unresolved. Looked up from germline, CDR1 is SGHDT and CDR2 is YYEEEE. This CDR3 comprises 15 residues. V gave up 4 bases and J gave up 4 bases, with 15 bases separating them. CDR3 sequence (DNA): TGTGCCAGCAGCCCAGGTGCGGGGAGGAATCAGCCCCAGCATTTT. It encodes CASSPGAGRNQPQHF.

V usage is TRBV4-1 and J usage is TRBJ2-3, with unresolved D. Germline values: CDR1 MGHRA, CDR2 YSYEKL. Trimming removed 8 bases at V and 2 bases at J, with 11 bases between. The CDR3 has 13 residues. CDR3 nucleotides: TGCGCCAGCTCCGACACAAACACAGATACGCAGTATTTT. This codes for CASSDTNTDTQYF.

This rearrangement joins TRBV28 to TRBJ2-7, with 8 bases that match TRBD2. The junction had 10 bases not matched to a gene; V was cut back by 7 bases and J by 2 bases. Germline CDR1 reads MDHEN; CDR2 reads SYDVKM. The CDR3 runs to 15 residues. CDR3 loop: CASTLGGVSAYEQYF. CDR3 DNA sequence: TGTGCCAGCACCCTCGGGGGGGTCAGCGCCTACGAGCAGTACTTC.

The J gene is TRBJ2-5, the V gene TRBV11-2, with a tentative D call TRBD2 (5 bases). Germline CDR1 is SGHAT and CDR2 is FQNNGV. V was cut by 5 bases and J by 4 bases, with 8 bases left in between. The CDR3 consists of 12 residues. DNA for the CDR3: TGTGCCAGCAGCCCCCGGGGAGAGACCCAGTACTTC. Protein product: CASSPRGETQYF.

This clone was seen once. This chain joins TRBV6-1 and TRBJ1-5, with D possibly being TRBD1 (6 bases). The germline V gene encodes CDR1 MNHNS and CDR2 SASEGT. The CDR3 sequence is 14 residues long. The V end was cut by 7 bases, the J end by 0 bases, with 10 bases between. CDR3 sequence (DNA): TGTGCCAGCACTCCGGACAGTAGCAATCAGCCCCAGCATTTT. It translates to CASTPDSSNQPQHF.

The rearrangement links TRBV15 to TRBJ2-7; 10 bases fit TRBD1. V was pared by 6 bases and J by 0 bases, with 11 bases of the junction left unmatched. The CDR3 has 17 amino acids. The germline V gene encodes CDR1 LNHNV and CDR2 YYDKDF (reference sequence). The CDR3 protein is CATRYILDRGISYEQYF. The CDR3 DNA follows: TGTGCCACCAGGTATATCTTGGACAGGGGGATCTCCTACGAGCAGTACTTC.

This clone came up once. Other DNA sequences within the sample encode an identical CDR3. The CDR3 protein is CASSVGGGAYNEQFF. The DNA for the CDR3 is TGTGCCAGCAGCGTAGGAGGGGGCGCCTACAATGAGCAGTTCTTC. This chain connects TRBV9 to TRBJ2-1; the match to TRBD1 covers 7 bases. Germline-derived CDR1 and CDR2 are SGDLS and YYNGEE. The V segment lost 0 bases and the J segment 2 bases; nucleotides outside the gene matches: 2. The CDR3 loop spans 15 amino acids.

V usage is TRBV6-6 and J usage is TRBJ2-1; D is ambiguous. The CDR3 extends over 15 amino acids. V was shortened by 5 bases and J by 0 bases, with 11 bases between the two germline ends. CDR1 is MNHNY and CDR2 is SVGAGI in the germline V gene (reference sequence). This chain's CDR3 is CASSGDGSSYNEQFF. CDR3 coding DNA: TGTGCCAGCAGTGGAGACGGTAGCTCCTACAATGAGCAGTTCTTC.

V is TRBV28 and J is TRBJ1-1; D perhaps matches TRBD1 (5 bases). There are 15 residues in the CDR3. The V end lost 5 bases, the J end lost 0 bases, and 13 bases lay between the germline ends. In germline, CDR1 is MDHEN, CDR2 SYDVKM. This chain's CDR3 is CASSPAGRMNTEAFF. The CDR3 bases are TGTGCCAGCAGTCCAGCGGGACGGATGAACACTGAAGCTTTCTTT.

This chain uses TRBV29-1 with TRBJ2-1; D perhaps matches TRBD2 (5 bases). V lost 2 bases to trimming and J lost 0 bases, with 11 bases between them. The CDR3 extends over 15 amino acids. Germline CDR1 reads SQVTM; CDR2 reads ANQGSEA. CDR3 in amino acids: CSVEWTGSSYNEQFF. CDR3 nucleotides: TGCAGCGTTGAATGGACTGGGAGCTCCTACAATGAGCAGTTCTTC.

The chain joins TRBV10-1 to TRBJ2-3; D is perhaps TRBD2 (5 bases). Germline V CDR1 and CDR2: WNHNN, SYGVQD (reference sequence). V lost 3 bases and J lost 8, with 12 bases in between. CDR3 size: 13 residues. DNA of the CDR3: TGCGCCAGCAGTGAACCCACTAGTTTTACGCAGTATTTT. This sequence encodes CASSEPTSFTQYF.

The chain combines TRBV10-3 with TRBJ2-1; D gene uncertain. Trimming cost V 3 bases and J 9 bases, with 9 bases left between them. The CDR3 sequence is 12 residues long. CDR1 and CDR2 (germline): ENHRY, SYGVKD. CDR3: CAISDPFREQFF. The CDR3 DNA sequence: TGTGCCATCAGTGACCCGTTTCGTGAGCAGTTCTTC.

CDR3 sequence: CASSFTGGNTEAFF. The CDR3 region has the DNA TGTGCCAGCAGCTTTACAGGGGGGAACACTGAAGCTTTCTTT. The chain couples TRBV7-9 to TRBJ1-1; 8 bases fit TRBD1. The CDR3 has 14 residues. CDR1 and CDR2 (germline): SEHNR, FQNEAQ (reference sequence). V lost 3 bases to trimming and J lost 1 base; unmatched junction nucleotides: 1.

The gene calls are TRBV12-5 and TRBJ1-4, with a tentative D call TRBD1 (5 bases). The germline V and J ends were trimmed by 7 bases and 3 bases, with 12 bases remaining between them. The length of the CDR3 is 14 residues. CDR1 is LGHNT, CDR2 FRNRAP, per germline. The CDR3 DNA follows: TGTGCTAGTGCCTCCAGGGAGGCTAATGAAAAACTGTTTTTT. Its protein is CASASREANEKLFF.

This rearrangement joins TRBV27 to TRBJ1-5, with D possibly TRBD1 on 5 matching bases. The V end lost 2 bases, the J end lost 8 bases, and 13 bases lay between the germline ends. Germline V lookup: CDR1 MNHEY, CDR2 SMNVEV (reference sequence). The CDR3 has 14 residues. The CDR3 sequence is CASSLSQGLEPQHF. DNA of the CDR3: TGTGCCAGCAGTTTAAGCCAGGGTTTAGAGCCCCAGCATTTT.

The chain employs TRBV11-3 and TRBJ2-3; possible D gene TRBD1, 5 bases. Trimming stripped 3 bases from V and 0 bases from J, with 13 bases between. The CDR3 extends over 16 amino acids. The germline V gene has CDR1 SGHNT and CDR2 YENEEA. CDR3 region: CASSFFADSSTDTQYF. CDR3 coding DNA: TGTGCCAGCAGCTTTTTTGCAGACAGCAGCACAGATACGCAGTATTTT.